These 32 T cell receptor beta chains were all obtained from the same sample, sequenced in a study of identifying expanded T cells in peripheral blood (dated by TCRdb to about 2019). Library creation used the immunoSEQ multiplex PCR assay. Imported from immuneACCESS, the table was reduced by TCRdb to in-frame sequences with V and J called. These copies leave out some clones; in studies compared against another copy, an unresolved V gene accounts for under half, and the cause of the remainder is not known. The sample has about 81,000 clones on record, 84% of them singletons. The ten most abundant clones make up around 19% of the sample. Sequenced input: blood. The receptors were sampled from a person between 18 and 75 years old in good health.

The J gene is TRBJ1-5, the V gene TRBV6-1; D ambiguous. Trimming took 10 bases from V and 1 from J, leaving 14 bases between them. The CDR3 runs to 14 residues. Germline CDR1 is MNHNS and CDR2 is SASEGT. CDR3 in DNA: TGTGCCACCAGCGTCGGGGTCAGCAATCAGCCCCAGCATTTT. This codes for CATSVGVSNQPQHF.

CDR3 protein: CASSPRLAGGGETQYF. CDR3 sequence (DNA): TGTGCCAGCAGCCCTAGACTAGCGGGAGGGGGAGAGACCCAGTACTTC. The chain carries TRBV5-6 and TRBJ2-5; the match to TRBD2 covers 14 bases. The V segment lost 4 bases and the J segment 4 bases; nucleotides outside the gene matches: 6. CDR1 SGHDT and CDR2 YYEEEE come from the germline V gene. CDR3 length: 16 residues.

This clone has just one count. V usage is TRBV7-2 and J usage is TRBJ2-5; D remains unclear. CDR1 is SGHTA, CDR2 FQGNSA, per germline. Between the trimmed V and J ends, which lost 6 bases and 0 bases, there was a span of 11 bases. This CDR3 is 14 amino acids long. The CDR3 DNA reads TGTGCCAGCAGTCGTGGGGTGTACCAAGAGACCCAGTACTTC. Its protein product is CASSRGVYQETQYF.

The gene calls are TRBV7-9 and TRBJ2-7; 7 bases line up with TRBD1. J gave up 0 bases and V 5 bases, and 10 bases lay outside the gene matches. Per germline, CDR1 SEHNR and CDR2 FQNEAQ (reference sequence). This CDR3 is 16 amino acids long. CDR3 DNA: TGTGCCAGCAGCCCGGAAGGGCAGGGGGTCTCCTACGAGCAGTACTTC. Encoded protein: CASSPEGQGVSYEQYF. Based on the CDR3 plus reference TRBV7-9 and TRBJ2-7, the full variable domain is DTGVSQNPRHKITKRGQNVTFRCDPISEHNRLYWYRQTLGQGPEFLTYFQNEAQLEKSRLLSDRFSAERPKGSFSTLEIQRTEQGDSAMYLCASSPEGQGVSYEQYFGPGTRLTVT.

In DNA form, the CDR3 reads TGCAGCGTTGTGGGGGGACCCGGGACAGGCTCCTACAATGAGCAGTTCTTC. Translation: CSVVGGPGTGSYNEQFF. This sequence joins TRBV29-1 and TRBJ2-1; 8 positions agree with TRBD1. The CDR3 totals 17 residues. V trimming: 4 bases; J trimming: 0 bases; junction bases outside the gene matches: 11. Looked up from germline, CDR1 is SQVTM and CDR2 is ANQGSEA.

The rearrangement links TRBV7-9 to TRBJ2-3, with 8 bases aligning to TRBD2. In germline, CDR1 is SEHNR, CDR2 FQNEAQ (reference sequence). J lost 0 bases, V lost 6 bases, and 8 bases had no gene match. This CDR3 comprises 16 residues. CDR3 DNA: TGTGCCAGCAGACCAGAGGCGGGAGGTAGCACAGATACGCAGTATTTT. Its translation: CASRPEAGGSTDTQYF.

This chain links TRBV5-1 with TRBJ2-7, with 9 bases identical to TRBD2. Germline V gene data show CDR1 as SGHRS and CDR2 as YFSETQ. The CDR3 contains 14 residues. J gave up 3 bases and V 4 bases, and 5 bases lay outside the gene matches. The CDR3 spells CASSATTSGYEQYF. The CDR3 nucleotides are TGCGCCAGCAGCGCTACGACTAGCGGCTACGAGCAGTACTTC.

The chain recombines TRBV5-1 with TRBJ2-1; 8 positions agree with TRBD2. J lost 2 bases, V lost 4 bases, and 5 bases had no gene match. This CDR3 comprises 15 residues. Germline V CDR1 and CDR2: SGHRS, YFSETQ. CDR3 DNA: TGCGCCAGCAGCGACAGCGGGGGAACCTACAATGAGCAGTTCTTC. Translated, it gives CASSDSGGTYNEQFF.

The rearrangement joins TRBV27 to TRBJ1-4; D not certain. Trimming pared 2 bases from V and 8 bases from J, leaving 9 bases between. Germline V gene data show CDR1 as MNHEY and CDR2 as SMNVEV (reference sequence). The CDR3 is 13 amino acids. CDR3: CASSLRPTEKLFF. The CDR3 nucleotides read TGTGCCAGCAGTTTAAGACCGACGGAAAAACTGTTTTTT.

The chain is built from TRBV11-2 and TRBJ1-3; unclear D gene. Germline V gives CDR1 SGHAT, CDR2 FQNNGV. The CDR3 sequence is 13 residues long. Trimming stripped 5 bases from V and 4 bases from J, with 9 bases between. In nucleotides, the CDR3 is TGTGCCAGCAGCCCACACCTGGGAAACACCATATATTTT. It codes for CASSPHLGNTIYF.

The genes are TRBV7-2 and TRBJ2-7; 9 positions match TRBD2. The CDR3 contains 15 residues. CDR1 and CDR2 (germline): SGHTA, FQGNSA. The trim removed 0 bases at V and 4 bases at J, leaving 4 bases unmatched. This CDR3 reads CASSLARTSAYEQYF. The CDR3 nucleotides are TGTGCCAGCAGCTTAGCCAGGACTAGCGCATACGAGCAGTACTTC.

This chain joins TRBV29-1 and TRBJ2-7; 12 nucleotides align to TRBD2. The CDR3 runs 14 residues. With V trimmed by 7 bases and J by 7 bases, 11 bases remained unmatched. Germline V gene sequence: CDR1 SQVTM, CDR2 ANQGSEA. The CDR3: CSGILAGGLGEQYF. CDR3 coding DNA: TGCAGCGGAATTCTAGCGGGAGGGCTTGGGGAGCAGTACTTC.

The chain uses TRBV2 and TRBJ1-5, with D possibly being TRBD1 (6 bases). The CDR3 consists of 14 residues. V gave up 7 bases and J gave up 1 base, with 11 bases separating them. Looked up from germline, CDR1 is SNHLY and CDR2 is FYNNEI. In DNA, the CDR3 is TGTGCCAGCAACCTCCAGGGGAGCAATCAGCCCCAGCATTTT. This translates into CASNLQGSNQPQHF. Complete variable domain (other parts from reference TRBV2 and TRBJ1-5): EPEVTQTPSHQVTQMGQEVILRCVPISNHLYFYWYRQILGQKVEFLVSFYNNEISEKSEIFDDQFSVERPDGSNFTLKIRSTKLEDSAMYFCASNLQGSNQPQHFGDGTRLSIL.

The rearrangement joins TRBV28 to TRBJ1-1, with 9 bases aligning to TRBD1. Germline loops: CDR1 MDHEN, CDR2 SYDVKM. V trimming: 6 bases; J trimming: 10 bases; junction bases outside the gene matches: 6. The CDR3 contains 12 residues. DNA for the CDR3: TGTGCCAGCAGCAGTGGACAGGGGAGAGCTTTCTTT. Protein: CASSSGQGRAFF.

The rearrangement uses TRBV7-9 and TRBJ2-7; perhaps TRBD2 as D (5 bases). Germline CDR1 SEHNR, CDR2 FQNEAQ (reference sequence). V dropped 3 bases and J dropped 5 bases, with 8 bases sitting between them. This CDR3 contains 12 residues. Written as DNA, the CDR3 is TGTGCCAGCAGCTTTGCCGGGAACGAGCAGTACTTC. The encoded protein is CASSFAGNEQYF.

The chain is built from TRBV7-2 and TRBJ1-5, with a possible D match to TRBD1 (5 bases). The germline V gene encodes CDR1 SGHTA and CDR2 FQGNSA. Trimming pared 4 bases from V and 7 bases from J, leaving 17 bases between. The CDR3 runs to 15 residues. CDR3 sequence: CASSSFGGDGQPQHF. The DNA for the CDR3 is TGTGCCAGCAGCTCTTTTGGGGGGGACGGGCAGCCCCAGCATTTT.

The rearrangement links TRBV28 to TRBJ1-5; D is ambiguous. CDR1 and CDR2 (germline): MDHEN, SYDVKM. The V end lost 3 bases, the J end lost 5 bases, and 14 bases lay between the germline ends. This CDR3 comprises 15 residues. The CDR3 loop is CASSFLLSTDQPQHF. CDR3 coding DNA: TGTGCCAGCAGTTTCCTCCTTAGTACCGATCAGCCCCAGCATTTT.

The chain couples TRBV28 to TRBJ1-2; 7 bases match TRBD1. This CDR3 contains 13 residues. Germline V lookup: CDR1 MDHEN, CDR2 SYDVKM. The trim removed 3 bases at V and 4 bases at J, leaving 2 bases unmatched. CDR3 DNA: TGTGCCAGCAGTTTGCAGGGGGGCTATGGCTACACCTTC. Protein sequence: CASSLQGGYGYTF.

This chain links TRBV5-4 with TRBJ2-1; 8 bases fit TRBD1. The CDR3 runs to 15 residues. The J segment lost 4 bases and the V segment lost 4 bases, leaving 7 bases of the junction unmatched. CDR1 is SGHNT and CDR2 is YYREEE in the germline V gene (reference sequence). CDR3 in DNA: TGTGCCAGCAGCCTAGGGACAGGCCCGTACAATGAGCAGTTCTTC. Amino acids: CASSLGTGPYNEQFF.

This chain uses TRBV6-5 with TRBJ1-2, with D uncertain. The germline CDR1 and CDR2 sequences are MNHEY and SVGAGI. This CDR3 is 12 amino acids long. The germline V and J ends were trimmed by 0 bases and 5 bases, with 4 bases remaining between them. For the CDR3, the DNA is TGTGCCAGCAGTTACTCCGGTTATGGCTACACCTTC. Protein: CASSYSGYGYTF.

The chain combines TRBV27 with TRBJ2-3; D gene ambiguous. V gave up 2 bases and J gave up 3 bases, with 6 bases separating them. Germline V lookup: CDR1 MNHEY, CDR2 SMNVEV (reference sequence). The CDR3 consists of 13 residues. CDR3: CASSLVFTDTQYF. The CDR3 bases are TGTGCCAGCAGTTTAGTTTTTACAGATACGCAGTATTTT.

J is TRBJ1-1 and V is TRBV11-2; 8 bases are shared with TRBD1. V shed 4 bases and J 1 base; nucleotides not matched to a gene: 8. Looked up from germline, CDR1 is SGHAT and CDR2 is FQNNGV. This CDR3 comprises 16 residues. CDR3 in DNA: TGTGCCAGCAGCTCCCGGACAGGGAGGGAGAACACTGAAGCTTTCTTT. Amino acids: CASSSRTGRENTEAFF.

The rearrangement links TRBV27 to TRBJ2-7; 10 bases are shared with TRBD2. Losses at the gene ends were 8 bases for V and 4 bases for J; bases not matched to a gene: 8. The germline V gene has CDR1 MNHEY and CDR2 SMNVEV (reference sequence). CDR3 length: 14 amino acids. CDR3: CASRPSGSLYEQYF. The CDR3 DNA reads as TGTGCCAGCCGACCTAGCGGGAGTTTGTACGAGCAGTACTTC.

The chain carries TRBV27 and TRBJ2-7, with TRBD2 matching 7 bases. V dropped 3 bases and J dropped 2; count of bases not matched to a gene: 4. Germline values: CDR1 MNHEY, CDR2 SMNVEV (reference sequence). The CDR3 has 14 residues. CDR3 sequence: CASSFGGSAYEQYF. The CDR3 DNA is TGTGCCAGCAGTTTCGGCGGGAGCGCCTACGAGCAGTACTTC.

The V call is TRBV28, the J call TRBJ2-1; 11 bases line up with TRBD2. Germline CDR1 reads MDHEN; CDR2 reads SYDVKM. J lost 2 bases, V lost 2 bases, and 5 bases had no gene match. CDR3 size: 17 residues. CDR3 sequence: CASSLISGRGAYNEQFF. In DNA form, the CDR3 reads TGTGCCAGCAGTTTAATTAGCGGGAGGGGGGCCTACAATGAGCAGTTCTTC.

The V and J genes are TRBV15 and TRBJ2-7, with 7 bases matching TRBD2. The CDR3 runs 15 residues. The germline gives CDR1 LNHNV, CDR2 YYDKDF (reference sequence). V gave up 0 bases and J gave up 3 bases; unmatched junction bases: 5. CDR3 in amino acids: CATSRDVGGDYEQYF. CDR3 in DNA: TGTGCCACCAGCAGAGACGTGGGAGGGGACTACGAGCAGTACTTC. The full variable domain, its missing parts supplied by reference TRBV15 and TRBJ2-7, is DAMVIQNPRYQVTQFGKPVTLSCSQTLNHNVMYWYQQKSSQAPKLLFHYYDKDFNNEADTPDNFQSRRPNTSFCFLDIRSPGLGDTAMYLCATSRDVGGDYEQYFGPGTRLTVT.

This chain joins TRBV7-9 and TRBJ1-2; D call uncertain. The V gene's germline CDR1 is SEHNR and CDR2 FQNEAQ (reference sequence). The CDR3 covers 15 residues. Trimming took 5 bases from V and 0 from J, leaving 13 bases between them. CDR3 sequence (DNA): TGTGCCAGCAGCCCTAACACCGTTTCTAACTATGGCTACACCTTC. The encoded protein is CASSPNTVSNYGYTF.

The CDR3 region is CASSQDFISNQPQHF. For the CDR3, the DNA is TGCGCCAGCAGCCAAGATTTCATTAGCAATCAGCCCCAGCATTTT. V and J are TRBV4-3 and TRBJ1-5; D remains ambiguous. The CDR3 is made up of 15 amino acids. Trimming pared 0 bases from V and 0 bases from J, leaving 6 bases between. Germline V gives CDR1 LGHNA, CDR2 YSLEER.

The gene calls are TRBV19 and TRBJ1-5, with D possibly being TRBD1 (5 bases). The CDR3 spans 16 residues. From germline, CDR1 is LNHDA and CDR2 SQIVND (reference sequence). Trimming took off 4 bases at V and 1 base at J, with 14 bases between the two ends. The CDR3 region has the DNA TGTGCCAGTAGTAATACGGGACCGTGGAGCAATCAGCCCCAGCATTTT. It yields the protein CASSNTGPWSNQPQHF.

The chain carries TRBV25-1 and TRBJ1-5; D gene unclear. The CDR3 is 17 amino acids. Germline assignment: CDR1 MGHDK and CDR2 SYGVNS. Trimming shortened V by 2 bases and J by 6 bases, and 20 bases separated the two germline ends. CDR3 region: CASSEGRGTGWVQPQHF. CDR3 coding DNA: TGTGCCAGCAGTGAAGGTCGGGGTACCGGGTGGGTTCAGCCCCAGCATTTT.

The genes are TRBV13 and TRBJ2-3, with TRBD2 matching over 14 bases. Trimming took 4 bases from V and 0 from J; bases not matched to a gene: 3. The CDR3 totals 17 residues. Germline CDR1 PRHDT, CDR2 FYEKMQ (reference sequence). This CDR3 reads CASSSRLAGGSTDTQYF. The CDR3 region has the DNA TGTGCCAGCAGCTCTCGACTAGCGGGAGGGAGCACAGATACGCAGTATTTT.

This sequence joins TRBV5-1 and TRBJ2-5; D is unclear. Germline assignment: CDR1 SGHRS and CDR2 YFSETQ. This CDR3 has 13 amino acids. V was cut by 0 bases and J by 4 bases, with 7 bases left in between. For the CDR3, the DNA is TGCGCCAGCAGCTTGGCTCCTCCAGAGACCCAGTACTTC. This encodes CASSLAPPETQYF.